This paragraph reports one T cell receptor (beta chain). Its antigen is currently unknown. Donors had nominal health at sampling but likely had unrecorded immune exposures. The sample comes from a study of cytomegalovirus exposure and HLA in healthy donors. Study-level points and caveats: There were 160 or so TCR beta chains listed as cytomegalovirus-associated.

13 Jbeta primers and 60 Vbeta primers were used for the PCR. TCRdb's table, derived via immunoSEQ multiplex PCR, lists solely in-frame clones and lacks some. The sample gives approximately 240,000 clones, 77% of which show up once; approximately 2.6% is in the top ten. This CDR3 region has 12 residues. Looked up from germline, CDR1 is GTSNPN and CDR2 is SVGIG (reference sequence). Trimming removed 4 bases from V and 3 bases from J, with 7 bases in between. Sequencing was done on a sample of PBMCs. J is TRBJ2-1 and V is TRBV30; no clear D. The TCR was taken from a woman between 55 and 75 years old in good health and CMV-seropositive. For the CDR3, the DNA is TGTGCCTGGACCCCAGACTACAATGAGCAGTTCTTC. It specifies CAWTPDYNEQFF.